The 27 T cell receptor beta chains below were found in one sample sequenced in a study of OX40 agonist ivuxolimab in advanced cancers. TCRdb's table, derived via immunoSEQ multiplex PCR, lists solely in-frame clones and lacks some. The table lists tens of thousands of clones, 80% to 90% of them singletons. Sequenced here: CD4+ or CD8+ T cells sorted from blood, sampled in a trial of the OX40 agonist ivuxolimab. The receptors shown here come from an adult with an advanced solid tumor such as melanoma, head and neck, liver or kidney cancer.

As concerns this clone: The sample contains more than one DNA sequence encoding this CDR3. This rearrangement joins TRBV29-1 to TRBJ1-1; D gene uncertain. Deletions cut 1 base from V and 2 bases from J, with 8 bases between. The CDR3 is 13 residues long. Germline V CDR1 and CDR2: SQVTM, ANQGSEA. The CDR3 DNA reads as TGCAGCGTTGAAGGGCGGGAAAACACTGAAGCTTTCTTT. Protein product: CSVEGRENTEAFF.

This clone was observed a single time. The chain is built from TRBV2 and TRBJ2-1, with a tentative D call TRBD1 (5 bases). From germline, CDR1 is SNHLY and CDR2 FYNNEI. The CDR3 is made up of 11 amino acids. Trimming left V 3 bases short and J 14 bases short, with 11 bases between. The chain's CDR3 is CASSDHRIKFF. As DNA, the CDR3 is TGTGCCAGCAGTGATCACAGGATAAAGTTCTTC.

The gene calls are TRBV9 and TRBJ1-2; D is perhaps TRBD1 (5 bases). Germline V gene lookup returns CDR1 SGDLS and CDR2 YYNGEE. The CDR3 extends over 14 amino acids. V lost 4 bases and J 4 bases, leaving 14 bases between the germline ends. DNA for the CDR3: TGTGCCAGCAGCCCCCCCACTGGGGCCTATGGCTACACCTTC. Amino acids: CASSPPTGAYGYTF.

The chain uses TRBV15 and TRBJ1-1; D remains unclear. The CDR3 is 14 residues long. The germline CDR1 and CDR2 sequences are LNHNV and YYDKDF (reference sequence). Trimming shortened V by 5 bases and J by 5 bases, and 15 bases separated the two germline ends. The DNA of the CDR3 is TGTGCCACCAGCCTAGATCGACTGGGGACTGAAGCTTTCTTT. It specifies CATSLDRLGTEAFF. The full variable domain, with the rest looked up from reference TRBV15 and TRBJ1-1, is DAMVIQNPRYQVTQFGKPVTLSCSQTLNHNVMYWYQQKSSQAPKLLFHYYDKDFNNEADTPDNFQSRRPNTSFCFLDIRSPGLGDTAMYLCATSLDRLGTEAFFGQGTRLTVV.

This chain uses TRBV27 with TRBJ2-7; D gene ambiguous. The germline V gene encodes CDR1 MNHEY and CDR2 SMNVEV (reference sequence). The CDR3 has 13 amino acids. The germline V and J ends were trimmed by 4 bases and 3 bases, with 10 bases remaining between them. The CDR3 bases are TGTGCCAGCAGTTGGGCGCGGAGCTACGAGCAGTACTTC. Its protein product is CASSWARSYEQYF.

This chain connects TRBV9 to TRBJ2-1, with D perhaps matching TRBD1 or TRBD2 (5 bases each). The V end was cut by 0 bases, the J end by 6 bases, with 7 bases between. The CDR3 sequence is 13 residues long. Germline values: CDR1 SGDLS, CDR2 YYNGEE. The CDR3 region is CASSVGGGNEQFF. The CDR3 DNA is TGTGCCAGCAGCGTAGGTGGGGGCAATGAGCAGTTCTTC.

V gene TRBV7-9 combines with J gene TRBJ2-2, with 7 bases aligning to TRBD1. Trimming cost V 2 bases and J 3 bases; bases outside gene matches: 3. Looked up from germline, CDR1 is SEHNR and CDR2 is FQNEAQ (reference sequence). The CDR3 contains 15 residues. CDR3 loop: CASSLIQGDTGELFF. CDR3 nucleotide sequence: TGTGCCAGCAGCTTAATTCAGGGGGACACCGGGGAGCTGTTTTTT.

The chain has TRBV5-4 and TRBJ1-4; possibly TRBD1 for D (5 bases). From germline, CDR1 is SGHNT and CDR2 YYREEE (reference sequence). Trimming removed 5 bases from V and 2 bases from J, with 7 bases in between. This CDR3 is 13 amino acids long. CDR3 nucleotides: TGTGCCAGCAGACAGGCCACTAATGAAAAACTGTTTTTT. It translates to CASRQATNEKLFF.

The chain employs TRBV7-9 and TRBJ2-7; TRBD1 agrees at 9 bases. Germline V CDR1 and CDR2: SEHNR, FQNEAQ (reference sequence). The CDR3 consists of 14 residues. V was pared by 5 bases and J by 7 bases, with 9 bases of the junction left unmatched. The CDR3 region is CASSPRTGDVEQYF. The CDR3 bases are TGTGCCAGCAGCCCGCGGACAGGGGACGTGGAGCAGTACTTC.

The V call is TRBV5-1, the J call TRBJ2-3; no definite D call. The CDR3 sequence is 16 residues long. Germline CDR1 and CDR2: SGHRS and YFSETQ. Deletions cut 4 bases from V and 1 base from J, with 16 bases between. This CDR3 is CASSPLPGWGTDTQYF. As DNA, the CDR3 is TGCGCCAGCAGCCCCCTTCCTGGGTGGGGCACAGATACGCAGTATTTT. The full variable domain, with the rest looked up from reference TRBV5-1 and TRBJ2-3, is KAGVTQTPRYLIKTRGQQVTLSCSPISGHRSVSWYQQTPGQGLQFLFEYFSETQRNKGNFPGRFSGRQFSNSRSEMNVSTLELGDSALYLCASSPLPGWGTDTQYFGPGTRLTVL.

V and J are TRBV5-1 and TRBJ1-2; no definite D call. Trimming took 5 bases from V and 3 from J, leaving 8 bases between them. The CDR3 has 12 residues. Looked up from germline, CDR1 is SGHRS and CDR2 is YFSETQ. CDR3 protein: CASSEEYYGYTF. CDR3 sequence (DNA): TGCGCCAGCAGTGAGGAGTACTATGGCTACACCTTC.

This clone was seen once. The V call is TRBV4-1, the J call TRBJ2-7, with a tentative D call TRBD2 (5 bases). CDR1 is MGHRA, CDR2 YSYEKL, per germline. The length of the CDR3 is 12 residues. Between the trimmed V and J ends, which lost 3 bases and 5 bases, there was a span of 8 bases. CDR3 nucleotide sequence: TGCGCCAGCAGCCAGGTCGGGAACGAGCAGTACTTC. It translates to CASSQVGNEQYF.

CDR3 loop: CASSTTGLNTEAFF. The CDR3, as DNA: TGTGCCAGCAGTACTACAGGGTTGAACACTGAAGCTTTCTTT. This sequence joins TRBV27 and TRBJ1-1; weak D call: TRBD1 (6 bases). The CDR3 sequence is 14 residues long. Germline CDR1 is MNHEY and CDR2 is SMNVEV (reference sequence). Deletions cut 5 bases from V and 0 bases from J, with 10 bases between.

The chain carries TRBV27 and TRBJ2-7, with 9 bases aligning to TRBD1. V lost 5 bases to trimming and J lost 7 bases; unmatched junction nucleotides: 6. Per the germline V gene, CDR1 is MNHEY and CDR2 is SMNVEV (reference sequence). This CDR3 contains 13 residues. The CDR3 region is CASSIYRGREQYF. The CDR3 DNA sequence: TGTGCCAGCAGTATCTACAGGGGGCGAGAGCAGTACTTC.

CDR3 DNA sequence: TGTGCCAGCAGTACGGACAGGTCTAGCAATCAGCCCCAGCATTTT. The encoded protein is CASSTDRSSNQPQHF. The genes are TRBV6-5 and TRBJ1-5; TRBD1 aligns across 7 bases. Germline CDR1 is MNHEY and CDR2 is SVGAGI. Unmatched junction bases numbered 4, after V lost 5 bases and J lost 0 bases. The CDR3 extends over 15 amino acids.

This clone has only one observation. The chain employs TRBV11-2 and TRBJ1-1, with D uncertain. The germline V gene encodes CDR1 SGHAT and CDR2 FQNNGV. The CDR3 is 13 residues long. V was trimmed by 1 base and J by 6 bases, leaving 9 bases between them. CDR3 DNA sequence: TGTGCCAGCAGCTTAGCCCTAGGTTCTGAAGCTTTCTTT. As protein: CASSLALGSEAFF. Full variable domain (rest looked up from reference TRBV11-2 and TRBJ1-1): EAGVAQSPRYKIIEKRQSVAFWCNPISGHATLYWYQQILGQGPKLLIQFQNNGVVDDSQLPKDRFSAERLKGVDSTLKIQPAKLEDSAVYLCASSLALGSEAFFGQGTRLTVV.

As for this clone: Distinct nucleotide sequences in the sample also encode this CDR3. The chain couples TRBV2 to TRBJ2-3; 10 nucleotides match TRBD1. V was clipped by 9 bases and J by 5 bases; unmatched bases: 8. Germline V gives CDR1 SNHLY, CDR2 FYNNEI. This CDR3 has 14 residues. Here the CDR3 reads CARTGTGVVDTQYF. In DNA form, the CDR3 reads TGTGCCAGGACTGGGACAGGGGTTGTAGATACGCAGTATTTT.

The chain is built from TRBV7-6 and TRBJ1-5, with no clear D. The CDR3 spans 15 residues. Germline values: CDR1 SGHVS, CDR2 FNYEAQ. V was cut by 1 base and J by 0 bases, with 7 bases left in between. The CDR3 DNA sequence: TGTGCCAGCAGCTTAGTGACCGGTAGCAATCAGCCCCAGCATTTT. Translated, it gives CASSLVTGSNQPQHF.

This clone showed up just a few times. The genes are TRBV5-1 and TRBJ1-5, with 9 bases matching TRBD1. CDR3 size: 16 residues. CDR1 and CDR2 (germline): SGHRS, YFSETQ. With 4 bases clipped from V and 7 bases from J, the junction kept 12 bases outside the gene matches. The CDR3 DNA reads as TGCGCCAGCAGCCCCCTACCGGGACAGGGTAACCAGCCCCAGCATTTT. It encodes CASSPLPGQGNQPQHF. Full variable domain (remainder filled in from reference TRBV5-1 and TRBJ1-5): KAGVTQTPRYLIKTRGQQVTLSCSPISGHRSVSWYQQTPGQGLQFLFEYFSETQRNKGNFPGRFSGRQFSNSRSEMNVSTLELGDSALYLCASSPLPGQGNQPQHFGDGTRLSIL.

This chain uses TRBV7-6 with TRBJ2-7; D not resolved. In germline, CDR1 is SGHVS, CDR2 FNYEAQ. The CDR3 spans 11 residues. Trimming shortened V by 1 base and J by 5 bases, and 3 bases separated the two germline ends. This chain's CDR3 is CASSLGDEQYF. The DNA of the CDR3 is TGTGCCAGCAGCTTAGGGGACGAGCAGTACTTC. Based on the CDR3 plus reference TRBV7-6 and TRBJ2-7, the full variable domain is GAGVSQSPRYKVTKRGQDVALRCDPISGHVSLYWYRQALGQGPEFLTYFNYEAQQDKSGLPNDRFSAERPEGSISTLTIQRTEQRDSAMYRCASSLGDEQYFGPGTRLTVT.

CDR3: CASSYSGTYEQYF. Written as DNA, the CDR3 is TGTGCCAGTAGTTACTCAGGGACCTACGAGCAGTACTTC. This chain links TRBV19 with TRBJ2-7; D possibly corresponds to TRBD1 (5 bases). CDR1 and CDR2 from the germline V gene are LNHDA and SQIVND (reference sequence). This CDR3 has 13 amino acids. Trimming removed 5 bases from V and 2 bases from J, with 10 bases in between.

The rearrangement joins TRBV6-4 to TRBJ2-1, with D maybe TRBD2 (5 bases). Germline CDR1 is MRHNA and CDR2 is SNTAGT. Trimming took 0 bases from V and 0 from J, leaving 9 bases between them. The CDR3 has 16 amino acids. CDR3 sequence (DNA): TGTGCCAGCAGTGACTCAGTGGGGAGCTCCTACAATGAGCAGTTCTTC. Translating gives CASSDSVGSSYNEQFF.

This clone came up once. The same CDR3 can be traced to other DNA sequences in this sample. The chain has TRBV9 and TRBJ2-2; the D is unclear. The CDR3 is made up of 11 amino acids. CDR1 is SGDLS and CDR2 is YYNGEE in the germline V gene. V was pared by 0 bases and J by 6 bases, with 0 bases between. CDR3 DNA sequence: TGTGCCAGCAGCGTAGCCGGGGAGCTGTTTTTT. This encodes CASSVAGELFF.

This chain uses TRBV4-1 with TRBJ2-1, with 7 bases that match TRBD2. From germline, CDR1 is MGHRA and CDR2 YSYEKL. The CDR3 is 15 amino acids. Germline trimming cut 2 bases from V and 0 bases from J; bases unmatched to any gene: 1. The CDR3 nucleotides are TGCGCCAGCAGCCAAAGGGAGGGCTCCTACAATGAGCAGTTCTTC. The encoded protein is CASSQREGSYNEQFF.

This chain links TRBV7-3 with TRBJ2-3, with 13 bases aligning to TRBD2. The CDR3 loop spans 18 amino acids. The germline V gene has CDR1 SGHTA and CDR2 FQGTGA. V lost 5 bases to trimming and J lost 1 base; unmatched junction nucleotides: 9. In DNA form, the CDR3 reads TGTGCCAGCAGCCCCGGACCTGGACTAGCGGGAGGCACAGATACGCAGTATTTT. Translation gives CASSPGPGLAGGTDTQYF.

This chain joins TRBV30 and TRBJ2-1; D is undetermined. Germline values: CDR1 GTSNPN, CDR2 SVGIG (reference sequence). This CDR3 is built from 14 residues. V lost 3 bases and J lost 4, with 13 bases in between. The CDR3 sequence is CAWREGLSYNEQFF. The CDR3, as DNA: TGTGCCTGGAGGGAAGGTCTAAGTTACAATGAGCAGTTCTTC.

The chain recombines TRBV28 with TRBJ2-1; the D call may be TRBD1 or TRBD2 (5 bases each). V was clipped by 6 bases and J by 9 bases, with 18 bases between them. CDR3 length equals 14 residues. Germline values: CDR1 MDHEN, CDR2 SYDVKM. CDR3 residues: CASSLPGQSGEQFF. DNA of the CDR3: TGTGCCAGCAGCCTACCGGGGCAGTCGGGTGAGCAGTTCTTC.